The clone carrying this T cell receptor beta chain was found many times. Its antigen is not known. The data are from a study of T cells after yellow fever vaccination. There are 14 residues in the CDR3. V shed 5 bases and J shed 2 bases, with 10 bases lying between them. Regarding the study as a whole: Most clones from primary vaccination resurfaced after the booster (approximately 97% CD4, 88% CD8).

TCRdb passed the 5' RACE reads through MiXCR, listing each CDR3 protein once. There are roughly 120,000 distinct CDR3 sequences in the sample; about 7.8% occur only once, and roughly 2.5% lies in the top ten. The origin of this receptor is a man between 18 and 29 years old who received the YFV17D yellow fever vaccine. The rearrangement uses TRBV12-3 or TRBV12-4 and TRBJ2-1, with a possible D match to TRBD1 (6 bases). The sequencing used CD4+ T cells sorted from PBMCs, collected 35 to 50 days after the first yellow fever vaccination. CDR3 in amino acids: CASSHRDAYNEQFF. The CDR3 region has the DNA TGTGCCAGCAGTCACAGGGATGCCTACAATGAGCAGTTCTTC.